This record covers a single TCR beta chain. The data derive from a study of T cell changes during pregnancy in multiple sclerosis. Using immunoSEQ multiplex PCR, the repertoire was profiled, and TCRdb retains in-frame clones only, with some absent. The sample yields 45,000 or so clones, around 96% seen once. This specimen was peripheral blood, taken in the second trimester of pregnancy. The receptor was derived from a female donor with multiple sclerosis, enrolled in a pregnancy study.

The CDR3 DNA follows: TGTGCCAGCAGCCGTAGCGGGAGCTTCTCCTACGAGCAGTACTTC. Translated: CASSRSGSFSYEQYF. The chain recombines TRBV5-4 with TRBJ2-7, with 9 bases identical to TRBD2. The CDR3 consists of 15 residues. The V gene end was trimmed by 4 bases and the J gene end by 0 bases; junction bases not matched to a gene: 5. CDR1 SGHNT and CDR2 YYREEE come from the germline V gene (reference sequence).